The 20 T cell receptor beta chains in this list originate from one sample, sequenced in a study of shared clonotypes between healthy human individuals. Assay used: immunoSEQ multiplex PCR; TCRdb lists only in-frame clones, some missing. Among roughly 510,000 clones listed, 60% to 80% were seen once. Input material: PBMCs. Receptor source: a woman aged 40 to 49 in good health. Some clones in this sample may be carry-over from other donors' samples.

This sequence joins TRBV28 and TRBJ2-7, with D unclear. CDR3 length: 14 amino acids. The V end was cut by 7 bases, the J end by 2 bases, with 15 bases between. Germline CDR1 is MDHEN and CDR2 is SYDVKM. DNA of the CDR3: TGTGCCAGCAACACCAATGCTGGGGCCTACGAGCAGTACTTC. Translating gives CASNTNAGAYEQYF.

The chain carries TRBV19 and TRBJ2-1; D is perhaps TRBD2 (6 bases). Germline CDR1 reads LNHDA; CDR2 reads SQIVND (reference sequence). With 3 bases removed from V and 4 bases from J, the gap between germline ends came to 25 bases. This CDR3 is built from 19 residues. The CDR3 region has the DNA TGTGCCAGTAGTATTAGGTTCCCGGCGGGACCCCCGAGATACAATGAGCAGTTCTTC. This encodes CASSIRFPAGPPRYNEQFF.

This rearrangement joins TRBV6-5 to TRBJ2-7; D possibly corresponds to TRBD1 (6 bases). The CDR3 consists of 14 residues. Germline V CDR1 and CDR2: MNHEY, SVGAGI. V was clipped by 0 bases and J by 3 bases, with 9 bases between them. The DNA for the CDR3 is TGTGCCAGCAGTTACTCTGGACAGTTCTACGAGCAGTACTTC. Translated: CASSYSGQFYEQYF.

The J gene is TRBJ2-1, the V gene TRBV29-1; the match to TRBD2 covers 7 bases. The V gene end was trimmed by 4 bases and the J gene end by 6 bases; junction bases not matched to a gene: 12. This CDR3 has 15 amino acids. CDR1 and CDR2 (germline): SQVTM, ANQGSEA. CDR3 sequence reads: CSVVSGRESGNEQFF. The CDR3 DNA sequence: TGCAGCGTTGTTAGCGGGCGGGAGTCGGGCAATGAGCAGTTCTTC.

This chain links TRBV7-2 with TRBJ2-7, with 10 bases matching TRBD2. CDR1 and CDR2 (germline): SGHTA, FQGNSA. V was pared by 4 bases and J by 3 bases, with 0 bases of the junction left unmatched. The CDR3 has 13 amino acids. The CDR3 protein is CASSSSGSYEQYF. The CDR3 coding sequence is TGTGCCAGCAGCTCTAGCGGGAGCTACGAGCAGTACTTC.

The V call is TRBV27, the J call TRBJ2-3, with D tentatively TRBD1 or TRBD2 (6 bases each). This CDR3 has 17 amino acids. The V end lost 7 bases, the J end lost 5 bases, and 25 bases lay between the germline ends. Looked up from germline, CDR1 is MNHEY and CDR2 is SMNVEV (reference sequence). The CDR3 region is CASNFGGGSRGGDTQYF. The DNA of the CDR3 is TGTGCCAGCAATTTTGGAGGGGGAAGTCGAGGTGGAGATACGCAGTATTTT.

The gene calls are TRBV28 and TRBJ2-1; TRBD2 matches 11 bases. Germline V gene sequence: CDR1 MDHEN, CDR2 SYDVKM. The J segment lost 1 base and the V segment lost 7 bases, leaving 3 bases of the junction unmatched. The CDR3 extends over 15 amino acids. DNA for the CDR3: TGTGCCAGCACCCTAGCGGGAGGTTCCTACAATGAGCAGTTCTTC. This encodes CASTLAGGSYNEQFF.

This clone was counted once. This chain uses TRBV5-4 with TRBJ2-7, with 10 bases identical to TRBD1. After removal of 4 bases from V and 5 bases from J, the junction contained 6 bases not matched to a gene. Germline CDR1 reads SGHNT; CDR2 reads YYREEE (reference sequence). The CDR3 totals 14 residues. The chain's CDR3 is CASSTGQGFDEQYF. DNA of the CDR3: TGTGCCAGCAGCACGGGACAGGGGTTCGACGAGCAGTACTTC.

The chain combines TRBV11-2 with TRBJ1-5; D is undetermined. Germline loops: CDR1 SGHAT, CDR2 FQNNGV. This CDR3 has 15 residues. Trimming removed 6 bases from V and 2 bases from J, with 14 bases in between. The CDR3 protein is CASSQGRRGNQPQHF. As DNA, the CDR3 is TGTGCCAGCAGTCAAGGGCGGAGGGGCAATCAGCCCCAGCATTTT.

As to this clone: Mismatch with germline at one junction end may stem from a read error. V gene TRBV7-7 combines with J gene TRBJ2-3; TRBD2 aligns across 9 bases. Looked up from germline, CDR1 is SSHAT and CDR2 is FNYEAQ (reference sequence). This CDR3 has 16 amino acids. The CDR3 nucleotides are TGTGCTAGCAGCTTATTCGTAGCGGGAGCGGCAGATACGCAGTATTTT. It is translated as CASSLFVAGAADTQYF. Full variable domain (outside the CDR3, taken from reference TRBV7-7 and TRBJ2-3): GAGVSQSPRYKVTKRGQDVTLRCDPISSHATLYWYQQALGQGPEFLTYFNYEAQPDKSGLPSDRFSAERPEGSISTLTIQRTEQRDSAMYRCASSLFVAGAADTQYFGPGTRLTVL.

DNA of the CDR3: TGTGCCAGCAGCTTAGGGGGCGCAGGGAGAGGGACAGATACGCAGTATTTT. Its protein is CASSLGGAGRGTDTQYF. V is TRBV11-2 and J is TRBJ2-3; either TRBD1 or TRBD2 may supply D (5 bases each). The germline CDR1 and CDR2 sequences are SGHAT and FQNNGV. Trimming took 1 base from V and 3 from J, leaving 17 bases between them. CDR3 size: 17 residues. Combining the CDR3 with reference TRBV11-2 and TRBJ2-3 gives the whole variable domain EAGVAQSPRYKIIEKRQSVAFWCNPISGHATLYWYQQILGQGPKLLIQFQNNGVVDDSQLPKDRFSAERLKGVDSTLKIQPAKLEDSAVYLCASSLGGAGRGTDTQYFGPGTRLTVL.

This chain links TRBV13 with TRBJ2-1; 11 bases match TRBD2. The CDR3 consists of 14 residues. V lost 7 bases and J lost 7; bases outside the gene matches: 6. CDR1 PRHDT and CDR2 FYEKMQ come from the germline V gene (reference sequence). The CDR3 here is CASNILAGDNEQFF. CDR3 bases: TGTGCCAGCAATATACTAGCGGGAGATAATGAGCAGTTCTTC.

This sequence joins TRBV30 and TRBJ2-7; 12 positions match TRBD2. Unmatched junction bases numbered 8, after V lost 0 bases and J lost 2 bases. CDR1 and CDR2 from the germline V gene are GTSNPN and SVGIG (reference sequence). The CDR3 is made up of 17 amino acids. The CDR3 bases are TGTGCCTGGAGTGTAGGCTGGACTAGCGGGACACCCTACGAGCAGTACTTC. Translated: CAWSVGWTSGTPYEQYF. Looking up the rest from reference TRBV30 and TRBJ2-7 gives the full variable domain: SQTIHQWPATLVQPVGSPLSLECTVEGTSNPNLYWYRQAAGRGLQLLFYSVGIGQISSEVPQNLSASRPQDRQFILSSKKLLLSDSGFYLCAWSVGWTSGTPYEQYFGPGTRLTVT.

The CDR3 DNA reads TGCGCCAGCAGTCAAAACAGGACACCTACGGGCGGAAACACCATATATTTT. Protein sequence: CASSQNRTPTGGNTIYF. The rearrangement links TRBV23-1 to TRBJ1-3, with a weak D call TRBD1 (5 bases). TRBV23-1 is sorted into the ORF group, with uncertain function. CDR3 length: 17 amino acids. V was trimmed by 2 bases and J by 4 bases, leaving 18 bases between them.

The rearrangement uses TRBV11-2 and TRBJ2-3; D is unclear. Trimming removed 4 bases at V and 5 bases at J, with 10 bases between. Per germline, CDR1 SGHAT and CDR2 FQNNGV. This CDR3 spans 13 amino acids. CDR3: CASSSSTGDTQYF. CDR3 coding DNA: TGTGCCAGCAGCTCCTCAACCGGAGATACGCAGTATTTT.

This clone was counted between two and nine times. The chain joins TRBV21-1 to TRBJ1-4. TRBV21-1 is described as a pseudogene. The CDR3 sequence is 17 residues long. CDR3 amino acids: CASSKGADLRANEKLFF. DNA of the CDR3: TGTGCCAGCAGCAAAGGGGCGGACCTCCGGGCTAATGAAAAACTGTTTTTT.

This chain links TRBV15 with TRBJ1-5; TRBD1 is a possible D gene (5 bases). Trimming removed 1 base from V and 7 bases from J, with 14 bases in between. Germline CDR1 and CDR2: LNHNV and YYDKDF (reference sequence). The CDR3 is 15 residues long. The CDR3 sequence: CATSRGRGDGQPQHF. CDR3 in DNA: TGTGCCACCAGCAGAGGTAGAGGGGACGGACAGCCCCAGCATTTT.

The genes are TRBV5-1 and TRBJ1-2, with no clear D. The CDR3 has 15 amino acids. In germline, CDR1 is SGHRS, CDR2 YFSETQ. V was pared by 0 bases and J by 2 bases, with 11 bases between. The CDR3 coding sequence is TGCGCCAGCAGCTTGGGGTCAGCACAAAACTATGGCTACACCTTC. Its translation: CASSLGSAQNYGYTF.

The chain joins TRBV27 to TRBJ2-7, with 8 bases matching TRBD2. The V gene's germline CDR1 is MNHEY and CDR2 SMNVEV (reference sequence). With 0 bases clipped from V and 3 bases from J, the junction kept 10 bases outside the gene matches. CDR3 length: 17 amino acids. CDR3 coding DNA: TGTGCCAGCAGTTTATCCCGGACTAGCCCATTGCGCTACGAGCAGTACTTC. This encodes CASSLSRTSPLRYEQYF.

The chain couples TRBV6-6 to TRBJ2-5, with 7 bases matching TRBD2. The CDR3 is made up of 15 amino acids. Per the germline V gene, CDR1 is MNHNY and CDR2 is SVGAGI (reference sequence). V shed 7 bases, J shed 0 bases, and the junction held 8 bases outside the gene matches. This chain's CDR3 is CASKKVGTNQETQYF. As DNA, the CDR3 is TGTGCCAGCAAAAAGGTCGGGACTAACCAAGAGACCCAGTACTTC.